This T cell receptor beta chain came from a study of blood T cell repertoires in COVID-19. Study information: The United States, Italy and Spain were the sources of the acute and convalescent COVID-19 samples. PBMCs, B-cell-depleted T cells, or T cells provided the cDNA or gDNA that made up the material.

Study processing details: Reference gene primer amplification yielded estimated nucleated cell counts. Profiled with immunoSEQ multiplex PCR; TCRdb holds only in-frame clones, not every one. The V and J calls and the clone size are those of that table, but D and trimming were determined from the DNA. Of tens of thousands of clones listed, roughly 77% were seen once; the top ten hold approximately 24%. The CDR3 loop spans 14 amino acids. Trimming at V came to 4 bases and at J to 5 bases, leaving 5 bases not matched to a gene. Germline CDR1 and CDR2: SNHLY and FYNNEI. The chain combines TRBV2 with TRBJ2-5, with 9 bases matching TRBD1. The TCR was taken from a human donor in a cohort sampled during active COVID-19. The material sequenced was peripheral blood. CDR3: CASSGGTGKETQYF. In DNA, the CDR3 is TGTGCCAGCAGTGGGGGGACAGGGAAGGAGACCCAGTACTTC.